The rows below give T cell receptor beta chains drawn from one sample of a study of cytomegalovirus exposure and HLA in healthy donors. Profiled with immunoSEQ multiplex PCR; TCRdb holds only in-frame clones, not every one. The sample shows about 130,000 clones, about 81% of them seen only once. Specimen: PBMCs. The source of these receptors is a young woman in good health and CMV-seronegative. Each CDR3 is given with its conserved first and last residue.

TRBJ1-5 | TRBV4-2 | CASSQGRDRGYSNQPQHF
TRBJ2-7 | TRBV11-1 | CASSSGTGVYEQYF
TRBJ1-3 | TRBV6-6 | CASSAPWYSSGNTIYF
TRBJ1-2 | TRBV4-1 | CASSQVGRVRYGYTF
TRBJ1-5 | TRBV12-5 | CASGLVLGRGKFEPQHF
TRBJ2-7 | TRBV4-1 | CASSLTGTGGSNEQYF
TRBJ2-1 | TRBV6-5 | CASSRGAYNEQFF
TRBJ1-2 | TRBV2 | CASSEGQTNYGYTF
TRBJ2-1 | TRBV30 | CAWSTGGYNEQFF
TRBJ1-1 | TRBV19 | CASRDRNTEAFF
TRBJ1-5 | TRBV4-1 | CASSLQGGQQPQHF
TRBJ2-1 | TRBV5-1 | CASSLDGQANNEQFF
TRBJ2-2 | TRBV5-5 | CASSLGLAGGPNTGELFF
TRBJ2-4 | TRBV28 | CASSLGGGGGVWNIQYF
TRBJ2-1 | TRBV11-2 | CASSLGSGPSSYNEQFF
TRBJ1-1 | TRBV6-5 | CASTRGSPNTEAFF
TRBJ1-1 | TRBV19 | CASSQGPNTEAFF
TRBJ2-2 | TRBV7-8 | CASSLRTSGTGELFF
TRBJ2-3 | TRBV9 | CASSVGLAAFTDTQYF
TRBJ2-1 | TRBV6-4 | CASSDSEYNEQFF
TRBJ1-1 | TRBV5-4 | CASSWDRDMNTEAFF
TRBJ2-7 | TRBV5-4 | CASSWGGLKGIYEQYF
TRBJ2-5 | TRBV27 | CASSALAGGQETQYF
TRBJ2-3 | TRBV27 | CASSLWGVSTDTQYF
TRBJ2-7 | TRBV27 | CASRKPGLLTYEQYF
TRBJ2-1 | TRBV7-3 | CASSVQTGGSYNEQFF